What follows are 21 T cell receptor beta chains derived from one specimen sequenced in a study of beta chain features in type 1 diabetes. Reverse transcribing all isolated RNA meant expressed TCRB transcripts were sequenced. The table came from immunoSEQ multiplex PCR; TCRdb's copy has only in-frame clones and leaves some out. The table has about 250,000 clones, 13% to 15% seen once; the top ten hold about 0.03%. The sample taken for sequencing was naive CD4+ T cells from blood. The receptor set was obtained from a woman in her thirties or forties in good health.

The chain carries TRBV11-2 and TRBJ2-3; 8 positions match TRBD1. Trimming cost V 1 base and J 3 bases; bases outside gene matches: 6. This CDR3 has 16 residues. Germline V gene lookup returns CDR1 SGHAT and CDR2 FQNNGV. Written as DNA, the CDR3 is TGTGCCAGCAGCTTAGGCACAGGGGGAAGGACAGATACGCAGTATTTT. As protein: CASSLGTGGRTDTQYF.

The gene calls are TRBV7-2 and TRBJ2-1; the match to TRBD2 covers 9 bases. Germline CDR1 and CDR2: SGHTA and FQGNSA. This CDR3 has 15 amino acids. J was trimmed by 3 bases and V by 7 bases; bases with no gene match: 7. The CDR3 DNA reads TGTGCCAGCACCGCGGGGGGGCCGAACTACAATGAGCAGTTCTTC. Translating gives CASTAGGPNYNEQFF. The entire variable domain, with the rest obtained from reference TRBV7-2 and TRBJ2-1, is as follows: GAGVSQSPSNKVTEKGKDVELRCDPISGHTALYWYRQSLGQGLEFLIYFQGNSAPDKSGLPSDRFSAERTGGSVSTLTIQRTQQEDSAVYLCASTAGGPNYNEQFFGPGTRLTVL.

This clone was picked up a small number of times. The chain links TRBV11-2 to TRBJ1-2; a possible D gene is TRBD1 (6 bases). V lost 1 base and J lost 3, with 15 bases in between. This CDR3 region has 16 residues. The germline CDR1 and CDR2 sequences are SGHAT and FQNNGV. For the CDR3, the DNA is TGTGCCAGCAGCTTAGGTTCAGGGGACCTTTACTATGGCTACACCTTC. Translated: CASSLGSGDLYYGYTF.

J is TRBJ1-2 and V is TRBV18, with TRBD1 identical over 7 bases. Looked up from germline, CDR1 is KGHSH and CDR2 is LQKENI. Trimming removed 3 bases from V and 5 bases from J; junction bases left unmatched: 6. The CDR3 has 14 residues. CDR3 region: CASSPQGGAYGYTF. The CDR3 bases are TGTGCCAGCTCACCCCAGGGGGGAGCGTATGGCTACACCTTC. The entire variable domain, with the rest obtained from reference TRBV18 and TRBJ1-2, is as follows: NAGVMQNPRHLVRRRGQEARLRCSPMKGHSHVYWYRQLPEEGLKFMVYLQKENIIDESGMPKERFSAEFPKEGPSILRIQQVVRGDSAAYFCASSPQGGAYGYTFGSGTRLTVV.

The gene calls are TRBV5-8 and TRBJ2-3, with 7 positions matching TRBD1. Germline values: CDR1 SGHTS, CDR2 YDEGEE. V gave up 0 bases and J gave up 6 bases; unmatched junction bases: 4. CDR3 size: 14 residues. CDR3: CASSLGQGWDTQYF. CDR3 coding DNA: TGTGCCAGCAGCTTGGGACAGGGATGGGATACGCAGTATTTT.

The chain is built from TRBV5-1 and TRBJ1-2, with 10 bases aligning to TRBD1. Losses at the gene ends were 0 bases for V and 8 bases for J; bases not matched to a gene: 7. This CDR3 has 15 residues. CDR1 and CDR2 (germline): SGHRS, YFSETQ. CDR3 DNA sequence: TGCGCCAGCAGCTTGGCCTATGGGACAGGGGACGGCTACACCTTC. It is translated as CASSLAYGTGDGYTF.

V usage is TRBV10-3 and J usage is TRBJ2-7, with D perhaps matching TRBD2 (5 bases). Trimming removed 6 bases from V and 3 bases from J, with 15 bases in between. CDR3 length: 14 residues. CDR1 and CDR2 (germline): ENHRY, SYGVKD. CDR3 protein: CAIRSSMGSYEQYF. CDR3 in DNA: TGTGCCATCAGATCGAGCATGGGGAGCTACGAGCAGTACTTC.

The CDR3 DNA sequence: TGTGCCAGCAGCGCACCCCCGGGGAGGGATGAGCAGTTCTTC. Translated, it gives CASSAPPGRDEQFF. The chain joins TRBV5-6 to TRBJ2-1; TRBD2 aligns across 7 bases. CDR1 is SGHDT and CDR2 is YYEEEE in the germline V gene. Trimming removed 4 bases from V and 8 bases from J; junction bases left unmatched: 9. The CDR3 is 14 residues long. The entire variable domain, with the rest obtained from reference TRBV5-6 and TRBJ2-1, is as follows: DAGVTQSPTHLIKTRGQQVTLRCSPKSGHDTVSWYQQALGQGPQFIFQYYEEEERQRGNFPDRFSGHQFPNYSSELNVNALLLGDSALYLCASSAPPGRDEQFFGPGTRLTVL.

This sequence joins TRBV19 and TRBJ1-6, with 8 bases matching TRBD1. The CDR3 is made up of 15 amino acids. V lost 6 bases, J lost 6 bases, and 7 bases stayed unmatched. CDR1 LNHDA and CDR2 SQIVND come from the germline V gene (reference sequence). CDR3 sequence reads: CASRNGGQGNSPLHF. CDR3 DNA: TGTGCCAGTAGGAACGGTGGACAGGGTAATTCACCCCTCCACTTT.

The gene calls are TRBV7-2 and TRBJ1-2; TRBD1 aligns across 7 bases. The germline CDR1 and CDR2 sequences are SGHTA and FQGNSA. The CDR3 is made up of 15 amino acids. Losses at the gene ends were 3 bases for V and 8 bases for J; bases not matched to a gene: 12. Here the CDR3 DNA reads TGTGCCAGCAGCTTTGTAGGACAGGATAGAATCGGCTACACCTTC. It specifies CASSFVGQDRIGYTF.

V usage is TRBV7-9 and J usage is TRBJ2-3; 11 nucleotides line up with TRBD2. V was pared by 1 base and J by 2 bases, with 5 bases of the junction left unmatched. CDR1 is SEHNR and CDR2 is FQNEAQ in the germline V gene (reference sequence). The CDR3 extends over 17 amino acids. In DNA, the CDR3 is TGTGCCAGCAGCTTAGGTCTAGCGGGGGGCAACACAGATACGCAGTATTTT. Translating it yields CASSLGLAGGNTDTQYF. Variable domain in full (rest from reference TRBV7-9 and TRBJ2-3): DTGVSQNPRHKITKRGQNVTFRCDPISEHNRLYWYRQTLGQGPEFLTYFQNEAQLEKSRLLSDRFSAERPKGSFSTLEIQRTEQGDSAMYLCASSLGLAGGNTDTQYFGPGTRLTVL.

This clone was recorded a few times. The chain is built from TRBV6-4 and TRBJ2-1; 10 bases are a match to TRBD2. The junction had 5 bases not matched to a gene; V was cut back by 6 bases and J by 0 bases. Per germline, CDR1 MRHNA and CDR2 SNTAGT. The CDR3 sequence is 16 residues long. The CDR3 bases are TGTGCCAGCAGCTCTAGCGGGGGCCTCTCCTACAATGAGCAGTTCTTC. This translates into CASSSSGGLSYNEQFF.

Only a few counts were recorded for this clone. V usage is TRBV19 and J usage is TRBJ1-1; D perhaps matches TRBD1 (5 bases). V lost 6 bases and J 0 bases, leaving 8 bases between the germline ends. The CDR3 covers 13 residues. CDR1 and CDR2 from the germline V gene are LNHDA and SQIVND (reference sequence). CDR3 nucleotides: TGTGCCAGTAGCCCGGGGGTGAACACTGAAGCTTTCTTT. It encodes CASSPGVNTEAFF.

The table lists this clone with a few counts. This chain uses TRBV5-1 with TRBJ2-3; possibly TRBD2 for D (7 bases). The CDR3 is 18 residues long. Germline loops: CDR1 SGHRS, CDR2 YFSETQ. Trimming cost V 6 bases and J 3 bases, with 26 bases left between them. This chain's CDR3 is CASTYRPVGRGLTDTQYF. The CDR3 region has the DNA TGCGCCAGCACCTACCGACCTGTGGGGCGGGGGCTGACAGATACGCAGTATTTT.

This clone was counted many times. V and J are TRBV13 and TRBJ2-5, with no clear D. Germline V gives CDR1 PRHDT, CDR2 FYEKMQ (reference sequence). The CDR3 is 15 amino acids. The ends were cut back, 5 bases at V and 3 bases at J, with 16 bases in the middle. CDR3 sequence reads: CASSPSLGVEETQYF. The DNA for the CDR3 is TGTGCCAGCAGCCCCTCCCTGGGCGTGGAAGAGACCCAGTACTTC.

The sample holds a few counts of this clone. CDR3 in amino acids: CASSLRSGETYNSPLHF. DNA for the CDR3: TGTGCCAGCAGCTTACGGAGTGGGGAGACCTATAATTCACCCCTCCACTTT. The chain is built from TRBV7-9 and TRBJ1-6; D is unclear. The V end lost 2 bases, the J end lost 2 bases, and 13 bases lay between the germline ends. Germline V gene lookup returns CDR1 SEHNR and CDR2 FQNEAQ (reference sequence). This CDR3 is built from 17 residues.

This clone was detected only a few times. CDR3 sequence reads: CASSPSWGGLYEQYF. CDR3 nucleotides: TGTGCCAGCAGCCCCTCTTGGGGGGGCTTATACGAGCAGTACTTC. The chain has TRBV7-2 and TRBJ2-7; weak D call: TRBD2 (7 bases). Germline-derived CDR1 and CDR2 are SGHTA and FQGNSA. V was shortened by 5 bases and J by 4 bases, with 18 bases between the two germline ends. The CDR3 loop spans 15 amino acids.

This clone was seen only a few times. The CDR3 region has the DNA TGTGCCAGCAGCTTAGCGGGCAGGGGTCACTTGAATCAGCCCCAGCATTTT. Translating it yields CASSLAGRGHLNQPQHF. This chain connects TRBV7-2 to TRBJ1-5, with D possibly TRBD1 on 6 matching bases. This CDR3 is 17 amino acids long. The germline V gene has CDR1 SGHTA and CDR2 FQGNSA. V lost 0 bases, J lost 4 bases, and 16 bases lay in between.

This chain connects TRBV29-1 to TRBJ1-1; D uncertain. The V end was cut by 4 bases, the J end by 1 base, with 13 bases between. CDR1 SQVTM and CDR2 ANQGSEA come from the germline V gene. The CDR3 spans 14 residues. The CDR3 is CSVAHGVANTEAFF. Here the CDR3 DNA reads TGCAGCGTTGCCCACGGGGTGGCGAACACTGAAGCTTTCTTT.

This clone was detected only a few times. V is TRBV5-4 and J is TRBJ1-1, with D unclear. The CDR3 has 14 residues. The V gene's germline CDR1 is SGHNT and CDR2 YYREEE (reference sequence). V was shortened by 2 bases and J by 1 base, with 9 bases between the two germline ends. CDR3 residues: CASSLLGENTEAFF. The DNA for the CDR3 is TGTGCCAGCAGCTTACTGGGCGAGAACACTGAAGCTTTCTTT.

The gene calls are TRBV18 and TRBJ1-5; 7 bases are a match to TRBD1. Germline CDR1 is KGHSH and CDR2 is LQKENI. The CDR3 sequence is 13 residues long. J gave up 3 bases and V 8 bases, and 4 bases lay outside the gene matches. This chain's CDR3 is CASGTASNQPQHF. The CDR3 DNA reads as TGTGCCAGCGGGACAGCCTCCAATCAGCCCCAGCATTTT.